The present T cell receptor beta chain was sequenced within a study of T-cell reconstitution after alpha-beta-depleted transplantation in children. Using unique molecular identifiers, the investigators prepared the TCRbeta library. MiXCR, applied by TCRdb to the PCR reads, yields one record per CDR3 protein. The table has hundreds of thousands of distinct CDR3 sequences, 10% to 15% seen once. The ends were cut back, 5 bases at V and 0 bases at J, with 11 bases in the middle. The CDR3 loop spans 15 amino acids. CDR1 is MDHEN, CDR2 SYDVKM, per germline. The TCR sequence derives from a male patient younger than 18 who had a stem cell transplant for acute myeloid leukemia, so the T cells may come from the graft donor. The chain recombines TRBV28 with TRBJ1-5; D is unclear. This specimen consisted of PBMCs, mostly from graft donor cells, obtained 360 days after TCRalphabeta/CD19-depleted stem cell transplant. For the CDR3, the DNA is TGTGCCAGCAGTCCCCTACCACGTAGCAATCAGCCCCAGCATTTT. Its protein is CASSPLPRSNQPQHF.